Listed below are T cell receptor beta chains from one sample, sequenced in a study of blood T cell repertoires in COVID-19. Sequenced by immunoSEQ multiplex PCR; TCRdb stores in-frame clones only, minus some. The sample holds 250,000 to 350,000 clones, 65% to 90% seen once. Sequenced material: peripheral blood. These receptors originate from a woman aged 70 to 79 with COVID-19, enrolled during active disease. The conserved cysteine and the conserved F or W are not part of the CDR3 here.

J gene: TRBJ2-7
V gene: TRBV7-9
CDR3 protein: ASSTGLASGVPYEQY

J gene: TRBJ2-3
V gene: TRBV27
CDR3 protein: ASSLSRVAGGTDTQY

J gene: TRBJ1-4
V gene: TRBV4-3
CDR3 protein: ASSQDGREAEKLF

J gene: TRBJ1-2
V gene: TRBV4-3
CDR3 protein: ASSQDRTANYGYT

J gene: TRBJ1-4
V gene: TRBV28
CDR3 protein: ASSPPRGKLF

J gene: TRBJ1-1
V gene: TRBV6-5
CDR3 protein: ASSYGGMNTEAF

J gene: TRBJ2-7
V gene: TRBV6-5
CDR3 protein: ASGGHSSTYEQY

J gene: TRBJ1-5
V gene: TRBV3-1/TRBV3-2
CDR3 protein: ASSPGQGSNQPQH

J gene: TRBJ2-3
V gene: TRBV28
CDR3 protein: ASRPTSGGHRDTQY

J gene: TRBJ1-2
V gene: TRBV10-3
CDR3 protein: AISDLEGRQGGPGFYGYT

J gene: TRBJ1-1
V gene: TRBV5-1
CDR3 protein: ASTPGVGTEAF

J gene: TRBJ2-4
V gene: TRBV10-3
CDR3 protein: AISLETGGTIQY

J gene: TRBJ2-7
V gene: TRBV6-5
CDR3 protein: ATEWGQGREQY

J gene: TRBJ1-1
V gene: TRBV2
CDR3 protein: ASNWGVVGTEAF

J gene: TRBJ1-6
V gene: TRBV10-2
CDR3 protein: ASRLSTGYNSPLH

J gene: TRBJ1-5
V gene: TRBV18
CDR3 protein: ASSPREGNRDNQPQH

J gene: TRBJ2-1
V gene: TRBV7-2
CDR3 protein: ASSQRGDAYNEQF

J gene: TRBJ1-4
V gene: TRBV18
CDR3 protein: ASSPHVGENEKLF

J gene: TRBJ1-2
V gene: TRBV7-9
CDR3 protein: ASPKPGGPNYGYT

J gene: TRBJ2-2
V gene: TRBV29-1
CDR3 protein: SVEGEGVRLF

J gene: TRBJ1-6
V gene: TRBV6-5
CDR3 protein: ASSYSKQGLGSPLH

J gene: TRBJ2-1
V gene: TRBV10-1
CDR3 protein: ASSFGGTGDEQF

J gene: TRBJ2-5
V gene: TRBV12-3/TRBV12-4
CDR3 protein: ASSLNSRETQY

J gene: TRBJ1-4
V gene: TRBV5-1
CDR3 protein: ASSLNGEKLF

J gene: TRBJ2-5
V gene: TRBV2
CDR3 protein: ASPGQMKETQY

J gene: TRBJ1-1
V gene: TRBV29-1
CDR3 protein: SVEAGNTEAF

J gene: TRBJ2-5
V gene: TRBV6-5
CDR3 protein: ASIELAGGRETQY

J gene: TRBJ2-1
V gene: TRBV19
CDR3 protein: ASSISTPGLAGGNEQF

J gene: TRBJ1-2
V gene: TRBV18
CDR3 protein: ASSPSGNYGYT

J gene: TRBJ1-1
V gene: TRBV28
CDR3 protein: ASSLRQGNTEAF

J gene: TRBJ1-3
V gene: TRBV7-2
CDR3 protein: ASSFGFLGNTIY

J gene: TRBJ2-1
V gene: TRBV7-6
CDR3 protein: ASSLGTSGGLYNEQF

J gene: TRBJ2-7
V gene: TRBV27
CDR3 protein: ASTPGTGVYEQY

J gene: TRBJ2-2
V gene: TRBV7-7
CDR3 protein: ASSSTGLDGELF

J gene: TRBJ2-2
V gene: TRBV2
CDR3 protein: ASSDKSGGVYTGELF

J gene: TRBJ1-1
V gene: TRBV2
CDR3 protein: ASSRRQGLNTEAF

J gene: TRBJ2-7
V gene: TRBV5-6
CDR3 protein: ASKGAGGYEQY

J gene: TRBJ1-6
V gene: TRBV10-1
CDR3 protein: ASKRGINSPLH

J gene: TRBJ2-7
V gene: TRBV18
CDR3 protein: ASSPLGAYEQY

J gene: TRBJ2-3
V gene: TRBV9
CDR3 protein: ASSADQADTQY

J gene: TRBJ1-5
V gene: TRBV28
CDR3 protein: ATSDNNQPQH

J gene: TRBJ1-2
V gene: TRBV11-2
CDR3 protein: ASSLDPGDYGYT

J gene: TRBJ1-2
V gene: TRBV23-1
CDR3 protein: ASSQSGDRVHT

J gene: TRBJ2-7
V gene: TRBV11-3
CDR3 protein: ASSLDRGSYEQY

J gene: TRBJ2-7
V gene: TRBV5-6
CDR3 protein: ASSLGVRQGEQY

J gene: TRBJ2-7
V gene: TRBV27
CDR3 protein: ASSSRDRDGLEQY

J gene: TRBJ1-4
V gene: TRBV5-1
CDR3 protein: ASSLGGTNEKLF

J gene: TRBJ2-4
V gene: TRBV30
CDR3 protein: AWSVLAGGLGIQY

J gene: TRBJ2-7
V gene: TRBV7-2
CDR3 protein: ASRPLSSYEQY

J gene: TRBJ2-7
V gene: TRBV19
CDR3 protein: ASRAKTTSAFYEQY

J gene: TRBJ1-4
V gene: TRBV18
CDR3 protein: ASSHGGGRGEKLF

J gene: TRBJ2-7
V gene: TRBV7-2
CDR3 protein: ASSLVPRGPYEQY

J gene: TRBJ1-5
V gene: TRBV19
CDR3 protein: ASSILPEGGNQPQH

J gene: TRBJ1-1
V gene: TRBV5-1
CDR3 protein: ASSSLAPRVNTEAF

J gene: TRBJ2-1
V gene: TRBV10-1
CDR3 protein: ASSESRGFAYNEQF